This is a list of T cell receptor beta chains from one sample in a study of blood T cell repertoires in COVID-19. Clones were sequenced by immunoSEQ multiplex PCR, and TCRdb holds only the in-frame ones, with some missing. The top ten clones hold 7.8% of a sample with 150,000 to 200,000 clones, roughly 87% of them seen once. The sequenced sample consisted of peripheral blood. Every receptor here comes from a woman in her sixties or seventies with COVID-19, enrolled during active disease. CDR3s include the opening cysteine and the closing phenylalanine or tryptophan. The order of the fields is V gene, D gene, J gene, CDR3 protein, CDR3 DNA. D genes are given only for firm matches.

TRBV3-1/TRBV3-2	NA	TRBJ2-3	CASSQRGGWRTDTQYF	TGTGCCAGCAGCCAAAGGGGGGGATGGAGAACAGATACGCAGTATTTT
TRBV10-3	NA	TRBJ1-2	CAISEMGGRTF	TGTGCCATCAGTGAAATGGGGGGTCGGACCTTC
TRBV19	TRBD1	TRBJ2-2	CASSIRGLGTGELFF	TGTGCCAGTAGTATCAGGGGGCTGGGCACCGGGGAGCTGTTTTTT
TRBV28	NA	TRBJ1-6	CASSPPPSTVSSYNSPLHF	TGTGCCAGCAGTCCGCCCCCTTCGACAGTAAGCTCCTATAATTCACCCCTCCACTTT
TRBV6-5	NA	TRBJ2-7	CASSYSTDGEQYF	TGTGCCAGCAGTTACTCGACAGACGGGGAGCAGTACTTC
TRBV7-2	NA	TRBJ1-4	CASNRGVVNEKLFF	TGTGCCAGCAACCGGGGAGTAGTTAATGAAAAACTGTTTTTT
TRBV28	NA	TRBJ2-3	CASSFPGGTDTQYF	TGTGCCAGCAGTTTCCCGGGAGGCACAGATACGCAGTATTTT
TRBV7-2	NA	TRBJ1-2	CASSLARTSSSYGYTF	TGTGCCAGCAGCTTAGCGCGGACATCCTCGTCCTATGGCTACACCTTC
TRBV11-2	NA	TRBJ2-7	CASSLSRYEQYF	TGTGCCAGCAGCTTAAGTAGATACGAGCAGTACTTC
TRBV5-6	TRBD1	TRBJ1-2	CASSPDRATYGYTF	TGTGCCAGCAGCCCTGACAGGGCGACTTATGGCTACACCTTC
TRBV5-1	NA	TRBJ1-1	CASSLELARNTEAFF	TGCGCCAGCAGCTTGGAATTAGCGAGGAACACTGAAGCTTTCTTT